One and the same sample provided the 25 T cell receptor beta chains below, sequenced in a study of T cell repertoires in cytomegalovirus infection (dated by TCRdb to the late 2010s). The treatment or condition label, read with the paper, signifies: in vitro stimulation with specific CMV peptide epitopes to enrich CMV-specific T cells. Which antigens these TCRs recognize remains unknown. Sequencing used an Illumina HiSeq 1500. The public reads were quality trimmed at Q25 with fastp and then assembled into clones with MiXCR by TCRdb, keeping productive beta chains. Rows matching on CDR3 protein sequence are summarized as one entry with the most common DNA and genes. The sample yields 830,000 or so distinct CDR3 sequences; less than 35% were counted once. The top ten clonotypes cover under 15% of the sample. The source material was cultured CD8+ T cells from PBMCs, sampled from culture after CMV antigen stimulation. These receptors were taken from a human donor in good health (CMV status not recorded). Some clones in this sample may be carry-over from other donors' samples.

This clonotype showed up just a few times. The chain links TRBV28 to TRBJ1-6; no definite D call. Between the trimmed V and J ends, which lost 3 bases and 10 bases, there was a span of 13 bases. Germline V gene data show CDR1 as MDHEN and CDR2 as SYDVKM. The CDR3 runs 14 residues. The CDR3 DNA reads TGTGCCAGCAGTTTCCCAAGCTTGGGGTCACCCCTCCACTTT. Encoded protein: CASSFPSLGSPLHF.

The CDR3 is CASSVGGQGGETQYF. CDR3 nucleotide sequence: TGTGCCAGCAGCGTAGGCGGGCAGGGAGGAGAGACCCAGTACTTC. This chain links TRBV9 with TRBJ2-5, with TRBD2 as a possible D gene (6 bases). The V end was cut by 0 bases, the J end by 4 bases, with 13 bases between. Germline V gene data show CDR1 as SGDLS and CDR2 as YYNGEE. The CDR3 spans 15 residues.

This clonotype was detected only a few times. This chain joins TRBV9 and TRBJ1-5; perhaps TRBD1 as D (5 bases). The CDR3 consists of 15 residues. Germline V gene sequence: CDR1 SGDLS, CDR2 YYNGEE. Deletions cut 1 base from V and 3 bases from J, with 11 bases between. The CDR3 region has the DNA TGTGCCAGCAGCGTATCTGGGACCGACAATCAGCCCCAGCATTTT. It encodes CASSVSGTDNQPQHF. Full variable domain (rest looked up from reference TRBV9 and TRBJ1-5): DSGVTQTPKHLITATGQRVTLRCSPRSGDLSVYWYQQSLDQGLQFLIQYYNGEERAKGNILERFSAQQFPDLHSELNLSSLELGDSALYFCASSVSGTDNQPQHFGDGTRLSIL.

The chain links TRBV12-3 or TRBV12-4 to TRBJ2-5, with 12 bases matching TRBD2. The junction had 5 bases not matched to a gene; V was cut back by 5 bases and J by 4 bases. The CDR3 runs to 15 residues. The CDR3 bases are TGTGCCAGCAGTCATGGACTAGCGGGGTCAGAGACCCAGTACTTC. Translated: CASSHGLAGSETQYF.

The rearrangement uses TRBV7-9 and TRBJ1-6; D call uncertain. Germline V gene sequence: CDR1 SEHNR, CDR2 FQNEAQ (reference sequence). The CDR3 spans 15 residues. V was shortened by 2 bases and J by 3 bases, with 8 bases between the two germline ends. This chain's CDR3 is CASSLPSHYNSPLHF. CDR3 sequence (DNA): TGTGCCAGCAGCTTACCCTCGCACTATAATTCACCCCTCCACTTT.

This clonotype was counted at least ten times. The rearrangement uses TRBV6-5 and TRBJ2-3; 10 nucleotides match TRBD2. This CDR3 is built from 17 residues. Germline CDR1 is MNHEY and CDR2 is SVGAGI. V was clipped by 2 bases and J by 0 bases; unmatched bases: 5. CDR3 sequence reads: CASSYASGGFSTDTQYF. CDR3 in DNA: TGTGCCAGCAGTTACGCTAGCGGGGGTTTTAGCACAGATACGCAGTATTTT.

This clonotype was seen a handful of times. The genes are TRBV27 and TRBJ1-5; 8 bases are a match to TRBD1. Germline values: CDR1 MNHEY, CDR2 SMNVEV (reference sequence). V lost 5 bases, J lost 3 bases, and 9 bases stayed unmatched. This CDR3 is 16 amino acids long. Here the CDR3 reads CASSPDRTGLNQPQHF. For the CDR3, the DNA is TGTGCCAGCAGTCCAGACAGGACAGGGCTCAATCAGCCCCAGCATTTT.

The V and J genes are TRBV11-1 and TRBJ2-7, with a weak D call TRBD1 (6 bases). CDR1 and CDR2 from the germline V gene are SGHAT and FQDESV (reference sequence). V was clipped by 4 bases and J by 3 bases, with 13 bases between them. CDR3 length equals 14 residues. For the CDR3, the DNA is TGTGCCAGCAGCTCCAGACAGGCTGACTACGAGCAGTACGTC. Protein product: CASSSRQADYEQYV.

The genes are TRBV14 and TRBJ2-1; TRBD2 is a possible D gene (7 bases). Germline assignment: CDR1 SGHDN and CDR2 FVKESK. With 0 bases removed from V and 7 bases from J, the gap between germline ends came to 25 bases. The CDR3 has 19 residues. The CDR3 region is CASSQEEGGGGGPWNEQFF. The CDR3 bases are TGTGCCAGCAGCCAAGAAGAAGGGGGAGGGGGGGGGCCGTGGAATGAGCAGTTCTTC. The variable domain in full, completed from reference TRBV14 and TRBJ2-1, reads EAGVTQFPSHSVIEKGQTVTLRCDPISGHDNLYWYRRVMGKEIKFLLHFVKESKQDESGMPNNRFLAERTGGTYSTLKVQPAELEDSGVYFCASSQEEGGGGGPWNEQFFGPGTRLTVL.

This clonotype was seen a few times. The chain recombines TRBV28 with TRBJ1-5; 8 bases are shared with TRBD1. The CDR3 contains 17 residues. CDR1 MDHEN and CDR2 SYDVKM come from the germline V gene. J was trimmed by 4 bases and V by 6 bases; bases with no gene match: 14. CDR3 region: CASSWGVTGAGNQPQHF. The DNA for the CDR3 is TGTGCCAGCAGCTGGGGGGTGACAGGGGCCGGGAATCAGCCCCAGCATTTT.

The rearrangement uses TRBV12-3 or TRBV12-4 and TRBJ2-2; 12 nucleotides match TRBD1. J gave up 7 bases and V 4 bases, and 7 bases lay outside the gene matches. CDR3 length: 16 residues. CDR3 protein: CASSSTGQGADGELFF. CDR3 DNA: TGTGCCAGCAGTTCGACGGGACAGGGGGCGGACGGGGAGCTGTTTTTT.

The chain uses TRBV29-1 and TRBJ2-1, with 8 positions matching TRBD2. This CDR3 has 16 residues. J lost 2 bases, V lost 4 bases, and 10 bases had no gene match. From germline, CDR1 is SQVTM and CDR2 ANQGSEA. Here the CDR3 DNA reads TGCAGCGTTGTCGGATCCCCGGGACTAGCCTACAATGAGCAGTTCTTC. Its translation is CSVVGSPGLAYNEQFF.

This clonotype was seen ten or more times. The J gene is TRBJ2-7, the V gene TRBV20-1, with D possibly called TRBD1 or TRBD2 (7 bases each). The V end was cut by 6 bases, the J end by 7 bases, with 19 bases between. In germline, CDR1 is DFQATT, CDR2 SNEGSKA (reference sequence). CDR3 length equals 13 residues. CDR3 protein: CSAPSPRGGEQYF. As DNA, the CDR3 is TGCAGTGCGCCTTCGCCCAGGGGGGGAGAGCAGTACTTC.

This clonotype was detected only a few times. The chain employs TRBV7-2 and TRBJ2-1; 7 nucleotides match TRBD1. Trimming took 5 bases from V and 4 from J; bases not matched to a gene: 8. CDR3 length equals 15 residues. CDR1 and CDR2 from the germline V gene are SGHTA and FQGNSA. Written as DNA, the CDR3 is TGTGCCAGCAGCCATCAGGACAGGAGATACAATGAGCAGTTCTTC. Translating gives CASSHQDRRYNEQFF.

The chain has TRBV29-1 and TRBJ1-2; D unclear. V was cut by 6 bases and J by 4 bases, with 12 bases left in between. The germline V gene has CDR1 SQVTM and CDR2 ANQGSEA. The CDR3 has 12 amino acids. CDR3 DNA: TGCAGCGTGGTGGGCAGTCTCTATGGCTACACCTTC. Its protein is CSVVGSLYGYTF. The full variable domain, with the rest looked up from reference TRBV29-1 and TRBJ1-2, is SAVISQKPSRDICQRGTSLTIQCQVDSQVTMMFWYRQQPGQSLTLIATANQGSEATYESGFVIDKFPISRPNLTFSTLTVSNMSPEDSSIYLCSVVGSLYGYTFGSGTRLTVV.

This clonotype was seen only a few times. The CDR3 DNA is TGTGCCAGCAGTGGGACAGGGGCGGTTGAAGCTTTCTTT. Residues: CASSGTGAVEAFF. V and J are TRBV6-1 and TRBJ1-1; 9 positions agree with TRBD1. The V segment lost 4 bases and the J segment 7 bases; nucleotides outside the gene matches: 4. The length of the CDR3 is 13 residues. Germline V gives CDR1 MNHNS, CDR2 SASEGT.

The gene calls are TRBV12-3 or TRBV12-4 and TRBJ1-6; the match to TRBD1 covers 11 bases. Trimming at V came to 8 bases and at J to 10 bases, leaving 4 bases not matched to a gene. The CDR3 loop spans 13 amino acids. CDR3 sequence (DNA): TGTGCCAGCCAGCGGGACAGGGGGTCACCCCTCCACTTT. Translating gives CASQRDRGSPLHF.

This clonotype came up a few times. The chain couples TRBV27 to TRBJ2-7, with D perhaps TRBD1 (6 bases). This CDR3 has 13 residues. V lost 7 bases to trimming and J lost 0 bases, with 10 bases between them. Germline V gene sequence: CDR1 MNHEY, CDR2 SMNVEV (reference sequence). In DNA form, the CDR3 reads TGTGCCAGCAAGCAGGGACACTCCTACGAGCAGTACTTC. It specifies CASKQGHSYEQYF.

V gene TRBV5-1 combines with J gene TRBJ1-1, with TRBD1 matching over 8 bases. The CDR3 contains 14 residues. The V and J ends lost 0 bases and 4 bases, in that order; junction bases with no gene match: 2. Germline CDR1 and CDR2: SGHRS and YFSETQ. CDR3 DNA: TGCGCCAGCAGCTTGGCAGGGGGCATCACTGAAGCTTTCTTT. Its translation is CASSLAGGITEAFF. The variable domain in full, completed from reference TRBV5-1 and TRBJ1-1, reads KAGVTQTPRYLIKTRGQQVTLSCSPISGHRSVSWYQQTPGQGLQFLFEYFSETQRNKGNFPGRFSGRQFSNSRSEMNVSTLELGDSALYLCASSLAGGITEAFFGQGTRLTVV.

This clonotype was detected a few times. The chain joins TRBV28 to TRBJ2-7; a weak D match, TRBD1 (5 bases). Germline loops: CDR1 MDHEN, CDR2 SYDVKM. The CDR3 is 14 residues long. The V end was cut by 3 bases, the J end by 7 bases, with 16 bases between. The CDR3 DNA reads TGTGCCAGCAGTTTTGGGGCAGGGTTCGGTGAGCAGTACTTC. Its translation is CASSFGAGFGEQYF.

The rearrangement links TRBV9 to TRBJ1-2; D uncertain. Trimming removed 0 bases at V and 2 bases at J, with 8 bases between. This CDR3 comprises 14 residues. CDR1 is SGDLS and CDR2 is YYNGEE in the germline V gene. The CDR3 bases are TGTGCCAGCAGCGTAGCTCTGGGGAACTATGGCTACACCTTC. It yields the protein CASSVALGNYGYTF.

The CDR3 here is CASSEWGPSADTQYF. Written as DNA, the CDR3 is TGTGCCAGCAGTGAATGGGGTCCTTCCGCAGATACGCAGTATTTT. The chain uses TRBV6-1 and TRBJ2-3, with D hard to call. The CDR3 is 15 amino acids. Germline V gives CDR1 MNHNS, CDR2 SASEGT. Trimming cost V 2 bases and J 4 bases, with 13 bases left between them.

This clonotype was seen a few times. The J gene is TRBJ1-1, the V gene TRBV7-3, with TRBD1 as a possible D gene (5 bases). The V and J ends lost 6 bases and 3 bases respectively, with 14 bases between them. There are 14 residues in the CDR3. CDR1 SGHTA and CDR2 FQGTGA come from the germline V gene. The CDR3 protein is CASSSEARDTEAFF. CDR3 in DNA: TGTGCCAGCAGTTCAGAAGCCAGGGACACTGAAGCTTTCTTT. The entire variable domain, with the rest obtained from reference TRBV7-3 and TRBJ1-1, is as follows: GAGVSQTPSNKVTEKGKYVELRCDPISGHTALYWYRQSLGQGPEFLIYFQGTGAADDSGLPNDRFFAVRPEGSVSTLKIQRTERGDSAVYLCASSSEARDTEAFFGQGTRLTVV.

The sample holds a few counts of this clonotype. This sequence joins TRBV7-6 and TRBJ1-4, with unresolved D. CDR3 length: 14 amino acids. Germline-derived CDR1 and CDR2 are SGHVS and FNYEAQ. Trimming removed 6 bases at V and 8 bases at J, with 16 bases between. The chain's CDR3 is CASSRRTVGEKLFF. As DNA, the CDR3 is TGTGCCAGCAGTCGACGGACGGTGGGGGAAAAACTGTTTTTT.

The CDR3 is CASTDRVQEKLFF. The CDR3 region has the DNA TGCGCCAGCACCGACAGGGTCCAGGAAAAACTGTTTTTT. The chain has TRBV10-2 and TRBJ1-4; TRBD1 matches at 7 bases. CDR1 and CDR2 (germline): WSHSY, SAAADI. The V and J ends lost 7 bases and 8 bases, in that order; junction bases with no gene match: 7. The CDR3 consists of 13 residues.